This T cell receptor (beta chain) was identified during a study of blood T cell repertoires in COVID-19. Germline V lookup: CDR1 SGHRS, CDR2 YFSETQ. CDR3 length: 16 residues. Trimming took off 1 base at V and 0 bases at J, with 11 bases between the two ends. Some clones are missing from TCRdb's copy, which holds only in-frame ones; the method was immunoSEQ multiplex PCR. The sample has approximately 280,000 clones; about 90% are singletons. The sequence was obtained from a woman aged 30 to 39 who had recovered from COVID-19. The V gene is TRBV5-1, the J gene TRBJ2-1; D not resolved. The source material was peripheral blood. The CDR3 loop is CASSLRSWSSYNEQFF. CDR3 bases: TGCGCCAGCAGCTTGAGGTCGTGGAGCTCCTACAATGAGCAGTTCTTC.